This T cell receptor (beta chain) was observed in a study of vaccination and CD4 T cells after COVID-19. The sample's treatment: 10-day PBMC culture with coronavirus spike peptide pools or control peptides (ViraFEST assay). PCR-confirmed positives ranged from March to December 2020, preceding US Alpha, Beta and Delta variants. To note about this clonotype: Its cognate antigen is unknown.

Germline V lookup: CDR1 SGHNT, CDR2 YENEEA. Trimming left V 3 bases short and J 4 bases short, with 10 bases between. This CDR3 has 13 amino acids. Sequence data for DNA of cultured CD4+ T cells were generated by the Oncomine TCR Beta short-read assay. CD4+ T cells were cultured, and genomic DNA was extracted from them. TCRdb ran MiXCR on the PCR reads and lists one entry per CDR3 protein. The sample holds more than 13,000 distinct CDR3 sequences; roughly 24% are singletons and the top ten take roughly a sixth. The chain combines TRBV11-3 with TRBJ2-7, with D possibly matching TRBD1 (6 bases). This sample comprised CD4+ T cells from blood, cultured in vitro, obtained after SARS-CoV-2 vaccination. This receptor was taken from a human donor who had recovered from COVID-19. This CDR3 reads CASSFGTNYEQYF. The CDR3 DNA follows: TGTGCCAGCAGCTTCGGGACAAATTACGAGCAGTACTTC.